The present TCR beta chain was sequenced within a study of cytomegalovirus exposure and HLA in healthy donors. Study in general: A subsequent analysis reported that the 120 or so validation repertoires were produced on the same platform that had also been used for the roughly 700 first-cohort repertoires. Whole-study results and caveats: In vitro data verified three CMV-associated chains as specific for CMV antigens.

The 120-subject validation cohort, separate from the approximately 670-subject first cohort, included the donors. Generated by immunoSEQ multiplex PCR, the TCRdb table keeps only in-frame clones and is missing some. The repertoire holds almost 200,000 clones, roughly 77% seen once, with roughly 1.2% in the top ten. The ends lost 0 bases at V and 3 bases at J; junction bases unmatched: 6. From germline, CDR1 is SGDLS and CDR2 YYNGEE. The CDR3 totals 16 residues. Turning to this clone: The antigen is undetermined.

The chain employs TRBV9 and TRBJ1-3; TRBD1 matches 7 bases. Sample: PBMCs. The TCR originated in a woman aged 25 to 39 in good health and CMV-seronegative. The CDR3 DNA sequence: TGTGCCAGCAGCGTAGCTACTAGGACAGGTGGAAACACCATATATTTT. Residues: CASSVATRTGGNTIYF.